This T cell receptor beta chain came from a study of cytomegalovirus exposure and HLA in healthy donors. CDR3 size: 16 residues. Per germline, CDR1 KGHSH and CDR2 LQKENI. V lost 2 bases to trimming and J lost 6 bases; unmatched junction nucleotides: 11. This PCR relied on a set of 60 Vbeta primers and 13 Jbeta primers. Profiled with immunoSEQ multiplex PCR; TCRdb holds only in-frame clones, not every one. The sample holds roughly 190,000 clones, about four fifths seen once. J is TRBJ1-2 and V is TRBV18, with 8 nucleotides matching TRBD1. The sequencing input was PBMCs. The TCR was taken from a woman aged 50 to 60 in good health and CMV-seronegative. The CDR3: CASSPISPSGGDGYTF. The CDR3, as DNA: TGTGCCAGCTCACCAATCAGCCCTTCAGGGGGCGATGGCTACACCTTC.